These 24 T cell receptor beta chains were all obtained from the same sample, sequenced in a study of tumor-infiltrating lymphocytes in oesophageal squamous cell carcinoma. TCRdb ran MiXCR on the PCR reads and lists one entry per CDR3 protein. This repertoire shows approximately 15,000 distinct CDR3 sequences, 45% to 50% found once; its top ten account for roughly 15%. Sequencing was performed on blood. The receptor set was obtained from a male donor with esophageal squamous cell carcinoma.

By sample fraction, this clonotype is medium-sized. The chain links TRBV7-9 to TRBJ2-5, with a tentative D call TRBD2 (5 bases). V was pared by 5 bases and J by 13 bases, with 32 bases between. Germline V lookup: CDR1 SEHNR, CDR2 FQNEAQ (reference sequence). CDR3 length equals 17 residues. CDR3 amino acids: CASSPSALALIPQSPYF. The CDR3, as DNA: TGTGCCAGCAGCCCATCGGCGCTAGCCCTCATCCCTCAGTCCCCGTACTTC.

The CDR3 here is CASSPWDRGADTQYF. CDR3 sequence (DNA): TGTGCCAGCAGCCCCTGGGACAGGGGAGCGGATACGCAGTATTTT. This sequence joins TRBV7-3 and TRBJ2-3; 10 nucleotides line up with TRBD1. V lost 5 bases, J lost 6 bases, and 8 bases stayed unmatched. The CDR3 loop spans 15 amino acids. CDR1 is SGHTA, CDR2 FQGTGA, per germline.

The CDR3, as DNA: TGTGCCAGCAGTTTTCAGCCACTCGCCGGGGAGCTGTTTTTT. Its translation: CASSFQPLAGELFF. V usage is TRBV6-5 and J usage is TRBJ2-2, with D unresolved. V gave up 4 bases and J gave up 6 bases, with 12 bases separating them. The CDR3 length is 14 residues. The germline CDR1 and CDR2 sequences are MNHEY and SVGAGI.

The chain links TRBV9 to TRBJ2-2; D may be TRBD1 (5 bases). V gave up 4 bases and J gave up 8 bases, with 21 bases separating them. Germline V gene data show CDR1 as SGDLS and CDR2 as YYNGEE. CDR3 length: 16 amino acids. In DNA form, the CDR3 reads TGTGCCAGCAGCCCTCTCGGACAAGTCCCGACAGGGGAGCTGTTTTTT. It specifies CASSPLGQVPTGELFF.

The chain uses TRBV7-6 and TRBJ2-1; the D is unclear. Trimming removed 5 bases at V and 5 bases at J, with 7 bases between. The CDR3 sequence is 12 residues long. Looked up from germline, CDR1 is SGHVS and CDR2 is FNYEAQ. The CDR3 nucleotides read TGTGCCAGCAGCGACGGACACAATGAGCAGTTCTTC. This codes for CASSDGHNEQFF.

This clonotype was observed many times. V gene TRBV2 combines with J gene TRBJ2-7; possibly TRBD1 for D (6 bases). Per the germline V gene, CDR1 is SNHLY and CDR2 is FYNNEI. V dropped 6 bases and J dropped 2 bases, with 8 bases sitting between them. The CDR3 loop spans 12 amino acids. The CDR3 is CASRTGAYEQYF. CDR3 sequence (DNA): TGTGCCAGCAGGACAGGAGCCTACGAGCAGTACTTC.

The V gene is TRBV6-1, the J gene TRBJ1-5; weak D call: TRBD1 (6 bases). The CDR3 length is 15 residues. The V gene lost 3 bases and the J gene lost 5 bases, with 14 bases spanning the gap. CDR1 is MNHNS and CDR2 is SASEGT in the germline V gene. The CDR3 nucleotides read TGTGCCAGCAGTGAGGTTTTGGGGGCTTATCAGCCCCAGCATTTT. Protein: CASSEVLGAYQPQHF.

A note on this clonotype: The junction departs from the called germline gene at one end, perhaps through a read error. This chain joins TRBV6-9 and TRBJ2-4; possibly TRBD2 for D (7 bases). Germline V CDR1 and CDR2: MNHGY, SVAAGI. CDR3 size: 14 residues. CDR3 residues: CASSLAGALYEQYF. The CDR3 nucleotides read TGTGCCAGCAGTTTGGCGGGGGCCTTGTACGAGCAGTACTTT.

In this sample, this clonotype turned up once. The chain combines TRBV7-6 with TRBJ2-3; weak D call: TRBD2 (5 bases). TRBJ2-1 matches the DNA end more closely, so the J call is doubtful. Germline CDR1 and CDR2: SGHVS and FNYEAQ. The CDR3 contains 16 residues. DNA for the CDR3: TGTGCCAGCAGCTTAGAGAGGGCTACGATGTACAATGAGCAGTTCTTC. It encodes CASSLERATMYNEQFF.

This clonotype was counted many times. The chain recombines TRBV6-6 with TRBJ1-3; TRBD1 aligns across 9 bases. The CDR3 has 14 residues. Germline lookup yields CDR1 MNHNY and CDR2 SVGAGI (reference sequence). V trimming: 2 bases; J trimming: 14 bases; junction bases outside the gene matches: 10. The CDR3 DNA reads TGTGCCAGCAGTTACGGGACAGGGACTCTAATCTTATATTTT. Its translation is CASSYGTGTLILYF.

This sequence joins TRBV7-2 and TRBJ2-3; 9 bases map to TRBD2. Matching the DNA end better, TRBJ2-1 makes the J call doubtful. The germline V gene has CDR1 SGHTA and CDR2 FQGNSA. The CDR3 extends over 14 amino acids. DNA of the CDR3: TGTGCCAGCAGCGGGCTAGCGGGACGGGATGAGCAGTTCTTC. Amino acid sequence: CASSGLAGRDEQFF.

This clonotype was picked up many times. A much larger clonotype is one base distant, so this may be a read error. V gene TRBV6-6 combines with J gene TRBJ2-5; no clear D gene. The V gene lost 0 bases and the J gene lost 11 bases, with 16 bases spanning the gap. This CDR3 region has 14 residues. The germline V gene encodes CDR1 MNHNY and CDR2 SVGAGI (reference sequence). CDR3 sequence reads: CASSYSRSTNEQYF. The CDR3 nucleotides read TGTGCCAGCAGTTACTCGAGATCAACAAATGAGCAGTACTTC.

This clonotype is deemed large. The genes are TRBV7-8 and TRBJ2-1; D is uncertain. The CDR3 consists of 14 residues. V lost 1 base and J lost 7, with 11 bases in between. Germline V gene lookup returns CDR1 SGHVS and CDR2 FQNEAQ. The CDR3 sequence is CASSLGYVGNEQFF. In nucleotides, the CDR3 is TGTGCCAGCAGCTTAGGCTACGTGGGGAATGAGCAGTTCTTC.

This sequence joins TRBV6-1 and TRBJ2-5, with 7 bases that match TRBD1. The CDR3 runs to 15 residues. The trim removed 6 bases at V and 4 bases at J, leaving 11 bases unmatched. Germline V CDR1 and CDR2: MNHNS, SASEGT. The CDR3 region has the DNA TGTGCCAGCAGACCGACAGGGATGGGGATAGAGACCCAGTACTTC. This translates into CASRPTGMGIETQYF.

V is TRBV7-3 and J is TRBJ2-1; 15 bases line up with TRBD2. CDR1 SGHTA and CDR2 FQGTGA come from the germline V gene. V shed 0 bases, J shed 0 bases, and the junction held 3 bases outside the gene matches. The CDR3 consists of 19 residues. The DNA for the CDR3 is TGTGCCAGCAGCTTAACCGGGACTAGCGGGAGGTACTCCTACAATGAGCAGTTCTTC. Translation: CASSLTGTSGRYSYNEQFF.

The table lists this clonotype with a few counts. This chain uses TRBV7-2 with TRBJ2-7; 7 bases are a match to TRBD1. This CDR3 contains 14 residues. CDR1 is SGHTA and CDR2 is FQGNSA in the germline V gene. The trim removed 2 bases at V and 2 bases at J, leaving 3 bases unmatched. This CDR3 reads CASSLNRGPYEQYF. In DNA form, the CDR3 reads TGTGCCAGCAGCTTAAACAGGGGCCCCTACGAGCAGTACTTC. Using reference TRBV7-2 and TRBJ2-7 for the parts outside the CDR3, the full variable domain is GAGVSQSPSNKVTEKGKDVELRCDPISGHTALYWYRQSLGQGLEFLIYFQGNSAPDKSGLPSDRFSAERTGGSVSTLTIQRTQQEDSAVYLCASSLNRGPYEQYFGPGTRLTVT.

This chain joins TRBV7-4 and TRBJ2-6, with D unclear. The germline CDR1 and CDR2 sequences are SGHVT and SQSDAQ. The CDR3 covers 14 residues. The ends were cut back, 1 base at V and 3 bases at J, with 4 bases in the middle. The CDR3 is CASSLGFGANVLTF. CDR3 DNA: TGTGCCAGCAGCTTAGGTTTTGGGGCCAACGTCCTGACTTTC. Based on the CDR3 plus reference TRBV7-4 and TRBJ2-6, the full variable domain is GAGVSQSPRYKVAKRGRDVALRCDSISGHVTLYWYRQTLGQGSEVLTYSQSDAQRDKSGRPSGRFSAERPERSVSTLKIQRTEQGDSAVYLCASSLGFGANVLTFGAGSRLTVL.

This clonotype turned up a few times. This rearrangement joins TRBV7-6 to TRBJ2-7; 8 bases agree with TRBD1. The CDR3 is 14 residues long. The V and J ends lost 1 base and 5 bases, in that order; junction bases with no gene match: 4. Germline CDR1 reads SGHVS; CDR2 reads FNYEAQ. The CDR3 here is CASSLGTGSHEQYF. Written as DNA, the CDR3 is TGTGCCAGCAGCTTAGGGACAGGGAGCCACGAGCAGTACTTC.

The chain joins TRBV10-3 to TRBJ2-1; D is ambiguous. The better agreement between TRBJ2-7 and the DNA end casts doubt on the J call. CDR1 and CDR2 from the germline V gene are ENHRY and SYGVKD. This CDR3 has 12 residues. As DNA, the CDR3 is TGTGCCATCAGTGAGACAGCGTACGAGCAGTACTTC. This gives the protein CAISETAYEQYF.

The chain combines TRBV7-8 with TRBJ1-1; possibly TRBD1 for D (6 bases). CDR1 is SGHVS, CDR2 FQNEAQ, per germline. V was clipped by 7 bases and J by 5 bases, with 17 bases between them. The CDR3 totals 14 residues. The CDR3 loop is CASTFGGGLTEAFF. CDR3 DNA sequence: TGTGCCAGCACGTTCGGAGGGGGTTTAACTGAAGCTTTCTTT.

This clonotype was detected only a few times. CDR3 bases: TGTGCCAGCATCCCAATGCGAGAAAACAATGAGCAGTTCTTC. Its protein product is CASIPMRENNEQFF. The gene calls are TRBV7-8 and TRBJ2-1; the D is unclear. Trimming removed 7 bases from V and 5 bases from J, with 15 bases in between. CDR1 and CDR2 (germline): SGHVS, FQNEAQ. The CDR3 loop spans 14 amino acids. Filled out from reference TRBV7-8 and TRBJ2-1, the complete variable domain reads GAGVSQSPRYKVAKRGQDVALRCDPISGHVSLFWYQQALGQGPEFLTYFQNEAQLDKSGLPSDRFFAERPEGSVSTLKIQRTQQEDSAVYLCASIPMRENNEQFFGPGTRLTVL.

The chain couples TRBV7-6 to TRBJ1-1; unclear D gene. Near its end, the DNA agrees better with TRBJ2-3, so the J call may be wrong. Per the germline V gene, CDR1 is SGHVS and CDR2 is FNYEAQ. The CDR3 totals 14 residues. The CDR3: CASSLALTADTQYF. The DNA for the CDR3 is TGTGCCAGCAGCTTAGCGTTGACGGCAGATACGCAGTATTTT.

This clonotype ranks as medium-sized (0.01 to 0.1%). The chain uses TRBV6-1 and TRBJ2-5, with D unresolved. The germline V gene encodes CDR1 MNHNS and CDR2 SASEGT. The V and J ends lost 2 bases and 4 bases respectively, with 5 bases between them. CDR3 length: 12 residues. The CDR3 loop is CASSEKGETQYF. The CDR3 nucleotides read TGTGCCAGCAGTGAAAAGGGAGAGACCCAGTACTTC.

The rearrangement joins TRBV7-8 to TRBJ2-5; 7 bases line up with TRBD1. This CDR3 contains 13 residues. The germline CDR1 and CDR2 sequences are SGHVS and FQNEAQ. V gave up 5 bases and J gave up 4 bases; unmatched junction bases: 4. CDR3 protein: CASSNNRGETQYF. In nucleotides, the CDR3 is TGTGCCAGCAGCAACAACAGGGGAGAGACCCAGTACTTC.